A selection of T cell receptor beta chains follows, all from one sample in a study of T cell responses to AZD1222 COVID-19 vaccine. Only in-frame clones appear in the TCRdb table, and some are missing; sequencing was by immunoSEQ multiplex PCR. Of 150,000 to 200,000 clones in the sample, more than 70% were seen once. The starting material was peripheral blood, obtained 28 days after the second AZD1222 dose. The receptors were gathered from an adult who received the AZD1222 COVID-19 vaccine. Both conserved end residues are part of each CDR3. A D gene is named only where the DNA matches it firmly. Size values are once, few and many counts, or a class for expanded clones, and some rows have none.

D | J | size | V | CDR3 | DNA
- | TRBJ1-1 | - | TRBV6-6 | CASSVGINTEAFF | TGTGCCAGCAGTGTAGGGATTAACACTGAAGCTTTCTTT
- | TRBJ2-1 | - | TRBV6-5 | CASSPEGAYNEQFF | TGTGCCAGCAGTCCGGAGGGGGCCTACAATGAGCAGTTCTTC
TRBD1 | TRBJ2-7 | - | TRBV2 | CASRPLGQGSEQYF | TGTGCCAGCAGGCCCTTGGGACAGGGCAGCGAGCAGTACTTC
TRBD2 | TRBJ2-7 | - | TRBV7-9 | CASSSPLRGGIEQYF | TGTGCCAGCAGCTCTCCCCTCCGGGGGGGGATCGAGCAGTACTTC
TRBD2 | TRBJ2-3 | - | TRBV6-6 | CASSQHSCTSGGGTDTQYF | TGTGCCAGCAGTCAGCACTCGTGTACTAGCGGGGGGGGCACAGATACGCAGTATTTT
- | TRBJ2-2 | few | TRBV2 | CASDRDANTGELFF | TGTGCCAGCGATAGAGACGCGAACACCGGGGAGCTGTTTTTT
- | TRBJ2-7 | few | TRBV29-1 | CSVEAPALGQYF | TGCAGCGTTGAAGCCCCAGCTTTGGGGCAGTACTTC
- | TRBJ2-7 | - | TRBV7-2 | CASSLDIQGIYEQYF | TGTGCCAGCAGCTTAGATATTCAGGGGATTTACGAGCAGTACTTC
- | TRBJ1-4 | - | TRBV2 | CASSDRATNEKLFF | TGTGCCAGCAGTGATAGGGCAACTAATGAAAAACTGTTTTTT
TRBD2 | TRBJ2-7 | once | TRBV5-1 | CASSHLAGGPYEQYF | TGCGCCAGCAGCCACCTAGCGGGAGGGCCCTACGAGCAGTACTTC
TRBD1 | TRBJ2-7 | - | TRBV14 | CASSQPGQGVREQYF | TGTGCCAGCAGCCAACCTGGACAGGGGGTACGGGAGCAGTACTTC
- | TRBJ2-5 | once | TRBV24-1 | CATSPAGGRETQYF | TGTGCCACCAGTCCGGCTGGGGGCCGGGAGACCCAGTACTTC
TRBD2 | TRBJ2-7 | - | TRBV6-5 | CASSYSRAGAYEQYF | TGTGCCAGCAGTTACTCGAGGGCGGGGGCCTACGAGCAGTACTTC
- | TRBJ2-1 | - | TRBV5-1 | CASSLGLDNNEQFF | TGCGCCAGCAGCTTGGGACTAGACAACAATGAGCAGTTCTTC
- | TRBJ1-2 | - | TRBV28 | CASSPTGFRGYTF | TGTGCCAGCAGTCCTACAGGATTTAGAGGCTACACCTTC
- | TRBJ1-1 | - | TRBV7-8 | CASSPRDIPNTEAFF | TGTGCCAGCAGCCCAAGGGACATTCCCAACACTGAAGCTTTCTTT
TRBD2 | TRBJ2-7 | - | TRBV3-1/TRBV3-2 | CASSQSGLAGYEQYF | TGTGCCAGCAGCCAATCGGGACTAGCGGGCTACGAGCAGTACTTC
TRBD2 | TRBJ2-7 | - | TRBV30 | CAWTLAGDPYEQYF | TGTGCCTGGACTCTAGCGGGAGACCCCTACGAGCAGTACTTC
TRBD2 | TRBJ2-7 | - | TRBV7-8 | CASSPSGGGTGEQYF | TGTGCCAGCAGCCCTAGTGGGGGGGGAACGGGTGAGCAGTACTTC
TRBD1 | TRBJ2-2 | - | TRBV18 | CASSPPVGGGSGELFF | TGTGCCAGCTCACCACCAGTAGGGGGCGGCTCCGGGGAGCTGTTTTTT
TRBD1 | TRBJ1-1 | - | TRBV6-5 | CASRADRVTEAFF | TGTGCCAGCAGGGCGGACAGGGTCACTGAAGCTTTCTTT
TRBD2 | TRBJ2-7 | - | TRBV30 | CAWSVGGPSYEQYF | TGTGCCTGGAGTGTGGGAGGGCCCTCCTACGAGCAGTACTTC
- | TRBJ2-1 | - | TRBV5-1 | CASSLSGTAYNEQFF | TGCGCCAGCAGCTTGAGCGGGACAGCCTACAATGAGCAGTTCTTC
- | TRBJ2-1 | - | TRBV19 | CASKDGQHLPTTEQFF | TGTGCCAGTAAGGATGGACAACATCTCCCAACGACTGAGCAGTTCTTC
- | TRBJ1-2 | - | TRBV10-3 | CAISEPDRPAYYGYTF | TGTGCCATCAGTGAACCTGACAGGCCCGCATACTATGGCTACACCTTC
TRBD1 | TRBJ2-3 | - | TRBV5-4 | CASSWPGGGRDTQYF | TGTGCCAGCAGCTGGCCAGGGGGCGGTAGGGATACGCAGTATTTT
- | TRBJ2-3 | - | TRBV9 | CASSVELRTDTQYF | TGTGCCAGCAGCGTGGAGCTCCGCACAGATACGCAGTATTTT
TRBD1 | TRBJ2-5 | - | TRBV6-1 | CASSEGTGPVTQYF | TGTGCCAGCAGTGAAGGGACAGGCCCCGTGACCCAGTACTTC
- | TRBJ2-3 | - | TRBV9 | CASSAGRESSTDTQYF | TGTGCCAGCAGCGCGGGACGGGAAAGTAGCACAGATACGCAGTATTTT
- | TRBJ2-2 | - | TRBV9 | CASSVGMSGELFF | TGTGCCAGCAGCGTCGGAATGAGCGGGGAGCTGTTTTTT
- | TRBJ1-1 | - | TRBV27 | CASSLLGSTEAFF | TGTGCCAGCAGTTTGTTGGGGAGCACTGAAGCTTTCTTT
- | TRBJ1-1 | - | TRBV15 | CATSRDLLTGPNTEAFF | TGTGCCACCAGCAGAGATCTCTTGACAGGACCGAACACTGAAGCTTTCTTT
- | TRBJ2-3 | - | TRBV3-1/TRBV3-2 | CASSPRDWGSADTQYF | TGTGCCAGCAGCCCGAGGGACTGGGGCTCAGCAGATACGCAGTATTTT
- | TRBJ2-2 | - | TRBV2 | CASKRQNTGELFF | TGTGCCAGTAAAAGACAGAACACCGGGGAGCTGTTTTTT
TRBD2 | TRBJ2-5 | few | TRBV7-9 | CASSSWGGQETQYF | TGTGCCAGCAGCTCCTGGGGGGGCCAAGAGACCCAGTACTTC
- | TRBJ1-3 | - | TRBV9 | CASSVSSRGTRNTIYF | TGTGCCAGCAGCGTAAGCTCGCGGGGCACCAGAAACACCATATATTTT
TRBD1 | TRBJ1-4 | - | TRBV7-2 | CASSLGQGVEKLFF | TGTGCCAGCAGCTTGGGACAGGGTGTTGAAAAACTGTTTTTT
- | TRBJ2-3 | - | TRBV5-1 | CASSYQGTQYF | TGCGCCAGCAGCTACCAGGGTACCCAGTATTTT
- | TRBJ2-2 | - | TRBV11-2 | CASSQLGELFF | TGTGCCAGCAGCCAACTTGGGGAGCTGTTTTTT
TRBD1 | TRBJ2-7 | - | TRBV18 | CASSSLWGTAIYEQYF | TGTGCCAGCTCGTCGTTATGGGGGACAGCAATCTACGAGCAGTACTTC
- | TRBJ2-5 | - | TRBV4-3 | CASSQVRGRETQYF | TGCGCCAGCAGCCAAGTTCGGGGTCGGGAGACCCAGTACTTC
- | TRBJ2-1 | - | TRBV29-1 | CSAQRNEQFF | TGCAGCGCCCAAAGGAATGAGCAGTTCTTC
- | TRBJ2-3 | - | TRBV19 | CASSVSGSTDTQYF | TGTGCCAGTAGTGTTTCAGGGAGCACAGATACGCAGTATTTT
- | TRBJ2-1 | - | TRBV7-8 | CASRIGYYNEQFF | TGTGCCAGCAGAATAGGGTACTACAATGAGCAGTTCTTC
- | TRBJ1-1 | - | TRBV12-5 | CASGLVPTSTEAFF | TGTGCTAGTGGTTTGGTACCTACGAGCACTGAAGCTTTCTTT
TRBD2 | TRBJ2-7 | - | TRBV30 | CAWEAASGAYEQYF | TGTGCCTGGGAGGCGGCTAGCGGCGCCTACGAGCAGTACTTC
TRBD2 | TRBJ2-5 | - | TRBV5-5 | CASSFSGDGTQYF | TGTGCCAGCAGCTTCAGCGGGGATGGGACCCAGTACTTC
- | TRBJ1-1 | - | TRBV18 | CASSQTSTAVRTEAFF | TGTGCCAGCTCACAGACGTCCACGGCCGTTAGGACTGAAGCTTTCTTT
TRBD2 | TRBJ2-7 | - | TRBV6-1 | CASSEPGTSRDYEQYF | TGTGCCAGCAGCGAACCCGGGACTAGCCGAGACTACGAGCAGTACTTC
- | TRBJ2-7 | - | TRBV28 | CATGREGSYEQYF | TGTGCCACAGGTCGGGAAGGGTCCTACGAGCAGTACTTC
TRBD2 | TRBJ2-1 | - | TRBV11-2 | CASSSGTSGGGFF | TGTGCCAGCAGCTCGGGGACTAGCGGGGGCGGGTTCTTC
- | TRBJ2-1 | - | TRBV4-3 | CASSQAILAPYNEQFF | TGCGCCAGCAGCCAAGCCATCCTAGCTCCCTACAATGAGCAGTTCTTC
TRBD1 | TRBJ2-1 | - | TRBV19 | CASSSGTGGSNEQFF | TGTGCCAGTAGTTCCGGGACAGGGGGGAGCAATGAGCAGTTCTTC
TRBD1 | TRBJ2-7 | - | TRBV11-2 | CASSSDRGGSYEQYF | TGTGCCAGCAGCTCGGACAGGGGGGGTTCCTACGAGCAGTACTTC
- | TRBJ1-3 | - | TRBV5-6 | CASSRYDSGNTIYF | TGTGCCAGCAGCCGCTATGACTCTGGAAACACCATATATTTT
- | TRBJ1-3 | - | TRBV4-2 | CASSQSGQPISGNTIYF | TGTGCCAGCAGCCAGAGTGGACAGCCTATCTCTGGAAACACCATATATTTT
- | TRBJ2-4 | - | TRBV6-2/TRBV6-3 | CASSNTGTVDIQYF | TGTGCCAGCAGTAACACCGGGACGGTGGACATTCAGTACTTC